Listed below are T cell receptor beta chains from one sample, sequenced in a study of T cells in Graves' hyperthyroidism and ophthalmopathy. One entry per CDR3 protein results from TCRdb running MiXCR on the multiplex PCR reads. Seen here are roughly 570,000 distinct CDR3 sequences, more than 45% observed once, and the top ten hold around 20%. Source material: peripheral blood or thyroid tissue (not recorded which). These receptors originate from an adult woman with Graves' disease, either hyperthyroidism or ophthalmopathy (not recorded which). The CDR3 runs from the conserved cysteine through the conserved F or W. D genes are given only for firm matches. The size entry is marked missing in some rows and otherwise reads once, few, many or a size class.

CDR3aa: CASSEEGANTIYF
CDR3nt: TGTGCCAGCAGTGAAGAAGGGGCGAACACCATATATTTT
j_gene: TRBJ1-3
d_gene: -
v_gene: TRBV6-1
abundance: -

CDR3aa: CASSPPREPEQYF
CDR3nt: TGCGCCAGCAGCCCCCCTCGGGAACCCGAGCAGTACTTC
j_gene: TRBJ2-7
d_gene: -
v_gene: TRBV5-1
abundance: many

CDR3aa: CASSHREVGAFF
CDR3nt: TGTGCCAGCAGCCACCGGGAGGTGGGAGCTTTCTTT
j_gene: TRBJ1-1
d_gene: -
v_gene: TRBV7-9
abundance: -

CDR3aa: CASSPYDGGPSNEKLFF
CDR3nt: TGTGCCAGCAGCCCCTACGACGGGGGACCGAGTAATGAAAAACTGTTTTTT
j_gene: TRBJ1-4
d_gene: -
v_gene: TRBV7-9
abundance: -

CDR3aa: CASSPLAGGLYEQYF
CDR3nt: TGCGCCAGCAGCCCACTAGCGGGAGGGCTCTACGAGCAGTACTTC
j_gene: TRBJ2-7
d_gene: TRBD2
v_gene: TRBV5-1
abundance: many

CDR3aa: CATSDPGRGEAFF
CDR3nt: TGTGCCACCAGTGACCCGGGACGAGGTGAAGCTTTCTTT
j_gene: TRBJ1-1
d_gene: -
v_gene: TRBV24-1
abundance: many

CDR3aa: CASSPGAGAPYEQYF
CDR3nt: TGTGCCAGCAGTCCCGGGGCGGGAGCGCCCTACGAGCAGTACTTC
j_gene: TRBJ2-7
d_gene: TRBD2
v_gene: TRBV5-4
abundance: many

CDR3aa: CATSSFEQGARGDTGELFF
CDR3nt: TGTGCCACCAGCAGCTTCGAGCAGGGGGCGCGAGGGGACACCGGGGAGCTGTTTTTT
j_gene: TRBJ2-2
d_gene: TRBD1
v_gene: TRBV15
abundance: -

CDR3aa: CASSEQGVSGANVLTF
CDR3nt: TGTGCCAGCAGTGAACAAGGGGTGTCTGGGGCCAACGTCCTGACTTTC
j_gene: TRBJ2-6
d_gene: -
v_gene: TRBV10-2
abundance: -

CDR3aa: CASSFGYTGELYF
CDR3nt: TGCGCCAGCAGCTTTGGGTACACCGGGGAGCTGTACTTC
j_gene: TRBJ2-7
d_gene: -
v_gene: TRBV5-1
abundance: -

CDR3aa: CSADLTTGGIYETQYF
CDR3nt: TGCAGTGCCGACTTAACCACAGGGGGGATATACGAGACCCAGTACTTC
j_gene: TRBJ2-5
d_gene: TRBD1
v_gene: TRBV20-1
abundance: many

CDR3aa: CASPTPDSRSYEQYF
CDR3nt: TGCGCCAGTCCAACTCCTGACAGTCGATCCTACGAGCAGTACTTC
j_gene: TRBJ2-7
d_gene: -
v_gene: TRBV2
abundance: -

CDR3aa: CASSPGGAWSPLHF
CDR3nt: TGTGCCAGCAGCCCCGGGGGGGCTTGGTCACCCCTCCACTTT
j_gene: TRBJ1-6
d_gene: -
v_gene: TRBV7-2
abundance: -

CDR3aa: CATSRDSSRHRTYEQYF
CDR3nt: TGTGCCACCAGCAGAGATTCGTCACGGCACCGAACCTACGAGCAGTACTTC
j_gene: TRBJ2-7
d_gene: -
v_gene: TRBV15
abundance: many

CDR3aa: CASSPGRGPYEQYF
CDR3nt: TGTGCCAGCTCACCAGGGCGGGGACCCTACGAGCAGTACTTC
j_gene: TRBJ2-7
d_gene: -
v_gene: TRBV18
abundance: few

CDR3aa: CASSLGSQGAREQYF
CDR3nt: TGTGCCAGCAGCCTGGGGTCTCAGGGGGCGCGGGAGCAGTACTTC
j_gene: TRBJ2-7
d_gene: TRBD1
v_gene: TRBV5-8
abundance: many

CDR3aa: CASSPPGTAISPLHF
CDR3nt: TGTGCCAGCAGCCCCCCCGGGACAGCAATTTCACCCCTCCACTTT
j_gene: TRBJ1-6
d_gene: TRBD1
v_gene: TRBV7-9
abundance: -

CDR3aa: CASRVTRGSRTEAFF
CDR3nt: TGTGCCAGCAGGGTAACAAGGGGCTCTAGGACTGAAGCTTTCTTT
j_gene: TRBJ1-1
d_gene: -
v_gene: TRBV9
abundance: few

CDR3aa: CSARTARGSGEQYF
CDR3nt: TGCAGTGCCAGGACCGCCCGGGGGTCCGGCGAGCAGTACTTC
j_gene: TRBJ2-7
d_gene: -
v_gene: TRBV20-1
abundance: -

CDR3aa: CSGRAHGVDQETQYF
CDR3nt: TGCAGCGGTCGGGCCCACGGGGTGGATCAAGAGACCCAGTACTTC
j_gene: TRBJ2-5
d_gene: -
v_gene: TRBV29-1
abundance: -

CDR3aa: CASSYSPSIGNQPQHF
CDR3nt: TGTGCCAGCAGTTACTCGCCCAGTATTGGCAATCAGCCCCAGCATTTT
j_gene: TRBJ1-5
d_gene: -
v_gene: TRBV6-6
abundance: many

CDR3aa: CSALRLAGGPYEQYF
CDR3nt: TGCAGTGCTCTTAGACTAGCGGGAGGCCCGTACGAGCAGTACTTC
j_gene: TRBJ2-7
d_gene: TRBD2
v_gene: TRBV20-1
abundance: many

CDR3aa: CASSYGLARTGELFF
CDR3nt: TGTGCCAGCAGTTACGGACTAGCCCGCACCGGGGAGCTGTTTTTT
j_gene: TRBJ2-2
d_gene: TRBD2
v_gene: TRBV7-9
abundance: -

CDR3aa: CASSEGQDEETQYF
CDR3nt: TGTGCCAGCAGTGAAGGGCAGGACGAAGAGACCCAGTACTTC
j_gene: TRBJ2-5
d_gene: -
v_gene: TRBV6-1
abundance: -

CDR3aa: CASSRTITDTQYF
CDR3nt: TGCGCCAGCAGCCGGACCATCACAGATACGCAGTATTTT
j_gene: TRBJ2-3
d_gene: -
v_gene: TRBV5-1
abundance: -

CDR3aa: CASSSGMNTEAFF
CDR3nt: TGTGCCAGCAGTAGCGGGATGAACACTGAAGCTTTCTTT
j_gene: TRBJ1-1
d_gene: -
v_gene: TRBV7-8
abundance: many

CDR3aa: CASSIQGGETQYF
CDR3nt: TGTGCCAGCAGTATACAGGGGGGCGAGACCCAGTACTTC
j_gene: TRBJ2-5
d_gene: TRBD1
v_gene: TRBV27
abundance: many

CDR3aa: CASSPLGLSGNTIYF
CDR3nt: TGTGCCAGCAGCCCCCTCGGTCTATCTGGAAACACCATATATTTT
j_gene: TRBJ1-3
d_gene: -
v_gene: TRBV7-2
abundance: -

CDR3aa: CASSRNNSPLHF
CDR3nt: TGTGCCAGCAGTAGGAATAATTCACCCCTCCACTTT
j_gene: TRBJ1-6
d_gene: -
v_gene: TRBV27
abundance: many

CDR3aa: CRSLAGSTDTQYF
CDR3nt: TGCAGGTCCCTAGCGGGAAGCACAGATACGCAGTATTTT
j_gene: TRBJ2-3
d_gene: TRBD2
v_gene: TRBV20-1
abundance: few

CDR3aa: CASRRGAAATEAFF
CDR3nt: TGTGCCAGCCGTCGGGGAGCCGCTGCCACTGAAGCTTTCTTT
j_gene: TRBJ1-1
d_gene: -
v_gene: TRBV2
abundance: -

CDR3aa: CASSNPQVLQETQYF
CDR3nt: TGTGCCAGCAGTAACCCACAGGTCCTCCAAGAGACCCAGTACTTC
j_gene: TRBJ2-5
d_gene: -
v_gene: TRBV6-2/TRBV6-3
abundance: -

CDR3aa: CSAELRGTEAFF
CDR3nt: TGCAGCGCTGAACTGCGGGGCACTGAAGCTTTCTTT
j_gene: TRBJ1-1
d_gene: -
v_gene: TRBV29-1
abundance: -

CDR3aa: CASSLKARGSQETQYF
CDR3nt: TGTGCCAGCAGTTTAAAGGCAAGAGGGAGTCAAGAGACCCAGTACTTC
j_gene: TRBJ2-5
d_gene: -
v_gene: TRBV12-3/TRBV12-4
abundance: -

CDR3aa: CASSRSQGSDGGYTF
CDR3nt: TGTGCCAGCAGTCGATCGCAGGGCAGTGACGGTGGCTACACCTTC
j_gene: TRBJ1-2
d_gene: -
v_gene: TRBV12-3/TRBV12-4
abundance: few

CDR3aa: CATKAGTGELFF
CDR3nt: TGTGCCACGAAAGCGGGGACCGGGGAGCTGTTTTTT
j_gene: TRBJ2-2
d_gene: TRBD2
v_gene: TRBV24-1
abundance: -

CDR3aa: CASSQDWGRYEQYF
CDR3nt: TGTGCCAGCAGCCAAGATTGGGGGAGATACGAGCAGTACTTC
j_gene: TRBJ2-7
d_gene: -
v_gene: TRBV3-1
abundance: few

CDR3aa: CASSSTGFEQFF
CDR3nt: TGTGCCAGTAGCTCGACAGGGTTTGAGCAGTTCTTC
j_gene: TRBJ2-1
d_gene: TRBD1
v_gene: TRBV19
abundance: -

CDR3aa: CASSQLGQAAYGYTF
CDR3nt: TGTGCCAGCAGCCAACTAGGACAGGCCGCTTATGGCTACACCTTC
j_gene: TRBJ1-2
d_gene: TRBD1
v_gene: TRBV14
abundance: -

CDR3aa: CASSSWTSGRSGANVLTF
CDR3nt: TGTGCCAGCAGCTCGTGGACTAGCGGGAGATCTGGGGCCAACGTCCTGACTTTC
j_gene: TRBJ2-6
d_gene: TRBD2
v_gene: TRBV5-4
abundance: -

CDR3aa: CASSPHDGYGYTF
CDR3nt: TGTGCCAGCAGCCCACATGATGGCTATGGCTACACCTTC
j_gene: TRBJ1-2
d_gene: -
v_gene: TRBV7-9
abundance: once

CDR3aa: CATSDLQGTGELFF
CDR3nt: TGTGCCACCAGTGACCTACAGGGGACCGGGGAGCTGTTTTTT
j_gene: TRBJ2-2
d_gene: TRBD1
v_gene: TRBV24-1
abundance: -

CDR3aa: CATSDAGTGHNQPQHF
CDR3nt: TGTGCCACCAGTGATGCCGGGACAGGCCACAATCAGCCCCAGCATTTT
j_gene: TRBJ1-5
d_gene: TRBD1
v_gene: TRBV24-1
abundance: -

CDR3aa: CASSLVHQRDYGYTF
CDR3nt: TGTGCCAGCAGCTTAGTTCACCAGCGGGACTATGGCTACACCTTC
j_gene: TRBJ1-2
d_gene: -
v_gene: TRBV7-2
abundance: few

CDR3aa: CASSPWDRVFEQYF
CDR3nt: TGTGCCAGCAGCCCATGGGACAGGGTCTTCGAGCAGTACTTC
j_gene: TRBJ2-7
d_gene: TRBD1
v_gene: TRBV3-1
abundance: many

CDR3aa: CASSQDQGGTEAFF
CDR3nt: TGTGCCAGCAGCCAAGATCAGGGCGGCACTGAAGCTTTCTTT
j_gene: TRBJ1-1
d_gene: -
v_gene: TRBV4-2
abundance: -

CDR3aa: CASSEPGVNTEAFF
CDR3nt: TGTGCCAGCAGCGAACCAGGGGTCAACACTGAAGCTTTCTTT
j_gene: TRBJ1-1
d_gene: -
v_gene: TRBV7-9
abundance: many

CDR3aa: CASSQDQGQVETQYF
CDR3nt: TGCGCCAGCAGCCAAGATCAAGGACAGGTCGAGACCCAGTACTTC
j_gene: TRBJ2-5
d_gene: TRBD1
v_gene: TRBV4-1
abundance: many

CDR3aa: CASTLRNSWDEQYF
CDR3nt: TGTGCCAGCACCCTGAGGAACTCATGGGACGAGCAGTACTTC
j_gene: TRBJ2-7
d_gene: -
v_gene: TRBV12-3/TRBV12-4
abundance: many

CDR3aa: CASRTGRGVQETQYF
CDR3nt: TGTGCCAGCAGGACGGGCAGAGGAGTCCAAGAGACCCAGTACTTC
j_gene: TRBJ2-5
d_gene: -
v_gene: TRBV6-1
abundance: -